The 28 T cell receptor beta chains below all came from one sample that was sequenced in a study of blood T cells in healthy people across ages. Together with a sample-barcoded 5' primer, a J-beta primer mix was included in a second PCR lasting about 6 to 12 cycles. TCRdb processed the 5' RACE reads anew with MiXCR; each CDR3 protein has one entry. The sample holds approximately 2,000,000 distinct CDR3 sequences, approximately 40% seen once. Material: blood. Source of these receptors: a human donor in good health.

Ten or more counts support this clonotype. The chain employs TRBV20-1 and TRBJ2-7; D is possibly TRBD1 (6 bases). The length of the CDR3 is 12 residues. CDR1 and CDR2 from the germline V gene are DFQATT and SNEGSKA (reference sequence). Trimming stripped 3 bases from V and 4 bases from J, with 10 bases between. CDR3 DNA sequence: TGCAGTGCTAGGGACAGACCTTACGAGCAGTACTTC. It encodes CSARDRPYEQYF.

The chain is built from TRBV9 and TRBJ1-1; D call uncertain. Trimming left V 1 base short and J 0 bases short, with 13 bases between. The CDR3 contains 16 residues. Germline V gene data show CDR1 as SGDLS and CDR2 as YYNGEE. CDR3 coding DNA: TGTGCCAGCAGCGTAAACGCCGTAGGAGTGAACACTGAAGCTTTCTTT. Its translation: CASSVNAVGVNTEAFF.

This clonotype was observed a few times. V usage is TRBV4-1 and J usage is TRBJ2-5, with 12 bases matching TRBD2. The V segment lost 6 bases and the J segment 1 base; nucleotides outside the gene matches: 3. Germline CDR1 and CDR2: MGHRA and YSYEKL. CDR3 length: 15 residues. The DNA for the CDR3 is TGCGCCAGCAGACAACTAGCGGGGGGCCAAGAGACCCAGTACTTC. This codes for CASRQLAGGQETQYF.

The chain employs TRBV12-3 or TRBV12-4 and TRBJ1-2; TRBD1 is a possible D gene (5 bases). This CDR3 region has 13 residues. Trimming stripped 5 bases from V and 6 bases from J, with 13 bases between. The CDR3 spells CASSPSGINGYTF. The DNA for the CDR3 is TGTGCCAGCAGTCCATCAGGGATAAATGGCTACACCTTC.

This clonotype was picked up many times. The chain couples TRBV29-1 to TRBJ2-4; D not certain. V gave up 5 bases and J gave up 7 bases, with 9 bases separating them. This CDR3 comprises 11 residues. Per germline, CDR1 SQVTM and CDR2 ANQGSEA. The chain's CDR3 is CSVPSLNIQYF. The CDR3 DNA follows: TGCAGCGTTCCCAGTCTGAACATTCAGTACTTC.

J is TRBJ2-7 and V is TRBV28; the match to TRBD1 covers 7 bases. Trimming removed 6 bases from V and 2 bases from J; junction bases left unmatched: 7. Looked up from germline, CDR1 is MDHEN and CDR2 is SYDVKM. The CDR3 contains 14 residues. For the CDR3, the DNA is TGTGCCAGCAGGGCCGCCGGACAGGCCTACGAGCAGTACTTC. Its protein product is CASRAAGQAYEQYF. The full variable domain, with the rest looked up from reference TRBV28 and TRBJ2-7, is DVKVTQSSRYLVKRTGEKVFLECVQDMDHENMFWYRQDPGLGLRLIYFSYDVKMKEKGDIPEGYSVSREKKERFSLILESASTNQTSMYLCASRAAGQAYEQYFGPGTRLTVT.

The chain uses TRBV20-1 and TRBJ2-4, with TRBD1 matching over 9 bases. The end of the DNA fits TRBJ2-7 better, so the J call may be wrong. The germline V gene encodes CDR1 DFQATT and CDR2 SNEGSKA (reference sequence). This CDR3 region has 14 residues. DNA for the CDR3: TGCAGTGCTAAAGACGGGACAGGGATTAACGAGCAGTACTTC. The encoded protein is CSAKDGTGINEQYF.

The rearrangement joins TRBV5-1 to TRBJ2-2; possible D gene TRBD1, 6 bases. Germline loops: CDR1 SGHRS, CDR2 YFSETQ. CDR3 length equals 14 residues. The V end was cut by 5 bases, the J end by 3 bases, with 11 bases between. This CDR3 reads CASRSPGDTGELFF. Here the CDR3 DNA reads TGCGCCAGCAGATCTCCAGGGGACACCGGGGAGCTGTTTTTT.

This clonotype is a singleton in its sample. This chain uses TRBV6-1 with TRBJ2-1, with D perhaps assigned TRBD1 or TRBD2 (6 bases each). This CDR3 has 13 residues. V gave up 8 bases and J gave up 8 bases, with 16 bases separating them. CDR1 is MNHNS and CDR2 is SASEGT in the germline V gene. As DNA, the CDR3 is TGTGCCAGCCGGTGGGGGGCCCGGTATGAGCAGTTCTTC. Its protein is CASRWGARYEQFF.

This clonotype was picked up a small number of times. V usage is TRBV6-5 and J usage is TRBJ1-1; a weak D match, TRBD1 (6 bases). V lost 6 bases to trimming and J lost 4 bases, with 12 bases between them. Germline-derived CDR1 and CDR2 are MNHEY and SVGAGI. The CDR3 is 13 amino acids. The CDR3 DNA follows: TGTGCCAGCAGCCGTGGACAGACCACTGAAGCTTTCTTT. This sequence encodes CASSRGQTTEAFF.

This clonotype showed up just a few times. The rearrangement links TRBV20-1 to TRBJ2-4; D may match TRBD1 or TRBD2 (6 bases each). The J call may be incorrect, as the DNA end agrees better with TRBJ2-7. The CDR3 has 12 amino acids. Looked up from germline, CDR1 is DFQATT and CDR2 is SNEGSKA (reference sequence). The DNA for the CDR3 is TGCAGTGCTGGGGGGCCACGCTACGAGCAGTACTTC. Translated: CSAGGPRYEQYF.

This clonotype has just a few counts. V usage is TRBV12-3 or TRBV12-4 and J usage is TRBJ1-1; D not resolved. The CDR3 is made up of 11 amino acids. Trimming shortened V by 8 bases and J by 11 bases, and 15 bases separated the two germline ends. The CDR3 DNA follows: TGTGCCAGCGGAAAGACCCTCGGGGCTTTCTTT. This encodes CASGKTLGAFF.

This clonotype was detected only a few times. The chain links TRBV6-1 to TRBJ2-3; tentatively, D is TRBD1 (5 bases). The germline V gene has CDR1 MNHNS and CDR2 SASEGT. The CDR3 runs 14 residues. The V end was cut by 10 bases, the J end by 2 bases, with 16 bases between. CDR3 in amino acids: CATNLAGFTDTQYF. CDR3 DNA sequence: TGTGCCACCAACTTGGCAGGGTTCACAGATACGCAGTATTTT.

Written as DNA, the CDR3 is TGTGCCAGCAGCGTAGGAACAGACGGTGAAGCTTTCTTT. It is translated as CASSVGTDGEAFF. The V and J genes are TRBV9 and TRBJ1-1; D is unresolved. Germline assignment: CDR1 SGDLS and CDR2 YYNGEE. The length of the CDR3 is 13 residues. Trimming pared 0 bases from V and 7 bases from J, leaving 10 bases between.

This clonotype has a handful of counts. V gene TRBV9 combines with J gene TRBJ2-1; 8 bases map to TRBD2. This CDR3 is built from 15 residues. Germline V lookup: CDR1 SGDLS, CDR2 YYNGEE. V gave up 4 bases and J gave up 9 bases; unmatched junction bases: 12. The CDR3 here is CASSPHGGAGGEQFF. CDR3 DNA: TGTGCCAGCAGCCCCCACGGGGGGGCGGGGGGTGAGCAGTTCTTC.

This clonotype has more than one count but fewer than ten. This rearrangement joins TRBV10-3 to TRBJ2-5, with 13 positions matching TRBD2. CDR3 size: 15 residues. V was clipped by 4 bases and J by 5 bases; unmatched bases: 4. The germline CDR1 and CDR2 sequences are ENHRY and SYGVKD. The CDR3 protein is CAISGGLAGMETQYF. CDR3 nucleotides: TGTGCCATCAGTGGGGGACTAGCGGGGATGGAGACCCAGTACTTC.

The sample holds a few counts of this clonotype. The CDR3 loop reads CSARDGQVSPNYGYTF. CDR3 nucleotide sequence: TGCAGTGCTAGAGATGGGCAGGTGTCCCCTAACTATGGCTACACCTTC. V gene TRBV20-1 combines with J gene TRBJ1-2; D ambiguous. Germline V lookup: CDR1 DFQATT, CDR2 SNEGSKA (reference sequence). Trimming took off 0 bases at V and 0 bases at J, with 14 bases between the two ends. This CDR3 is built from 16 residues.

This sequence joins TRBV5-4 and TRBJ1-2; no firm D call. The CDR3 has 13 amino acids. Looked up from germline, CDR1 is SGHNT and CDR2 is YYREEE (reference sequence). V shed 0 bases and J shed 8 bases, with 11 bases lying between them. In DNA, the CDR3 is TGTGCCAGCAGCTTGGATGGGTCGAGGGGCTACACCTTC. Residues: CASSLDGSRGYTF. Full variable domain (outside the CDR3, taken from reference TRBV5-4 and TRBJ1-2): ETGVTQSPTHLIKTRGQQVTLRCSSQSGHNTVSWYQQALGQGPQFIFQYYREEENGRGNFPPRFSGLQFPNYSSELNVNALELDDSALYLCASSLDGSRGYTFGSGTRLTVV.

In nucleotides, the CDR3 is TGTGCCAGCAGCTTAAACAGGGATTTGGGCGAGCAGTACTTC. Translation: CASSLNRDLGEQYF. The chain recombines TRBV7-2 with TRBJ2-7; D perhaps matches TRBD1 (6 bases). Germline V gene data show CDR1 as SGHTA and CDR2 as FQGNSA. This CDR3 comprises 14 residues. Between the trimmed V and J ends, which lost 2 bases and 6 bases, there was a span of 14 bases.

This chain connects TRBV7-9 to TRBJ1-6, with D unclear. The V gene lost 4 bases and the J gene lost 7 bases, with 17 bases spanning the gap. The germline V gene has CDR1 SEHNR and CDR2 FQNEAQ (reference sequence). This CDR3 contains 16 residues. CDR3 in amino acids: CASSSYSTLGNSPLHF. The DNA for the CDR3 is TGTGCCAGCAGCTCCTACAGTACTCTGGGGAATTCACCCCTCCACTTT.

This chain joins TRBV13 and TRBJ1-4; D unclear. Trimming took off 5 bases at V and 7 bases at J, with 14 bases between the two ends. The germline gives CDR1 PRHDT, CDR2 FYEKMQ (reference sequence). This CDR3 is 14 amino acids long. The CDR3 DNA is TGTGCCAGCAGCCCACTGGGATCTTTTGAAAAACTGTTTTTT. This codes for CASSPLGSFEKLFF.

Here the CDR3 reads CSAREGQGSDGYTF. The DNA of the CDR3 is TGCAGTGCTAGAGAGGGACAGGGAAGTGATGGCTACACCTTC. The chain employs TRBV20-1 and TRBJ1-2, with TRBD1 matching over 9 bases. CDR1 and CDR2 (germline): DFQATT, SNEGSKA (reference sequence). J lost 6 bases, V lost 0 bases, and 5 bases had no gene match. The CDR3 loop spans 14 amino acids.

This chain connects TRBV3-1 to TRBJ2-3, with D maybe TRBD2 (7 bases). V gave up 6 bases and J gave up 4 bases, with 20 bases separating them. The CDR3 is made up of 16 amino acids. CDR1 and CDR2 (germline): LGHDT, YNNKEL (reference sequence). The DNA for the CDR3 is TGTGCCAGCAGGATTGAAGCGGAGGGGGGGGCAGATACGCAGTATTTT. Protein sequence: CASRIEAEGGADTQYF.

As for this clonotype: The junction and the germline gene differ at one end; a read error may be behind it. Here the CDR3 DNA reads TGCGCCAGCAGCCAAGGGTCTCCTAGCGTGAACACCGGGGAACTGTTTTTT. Translation: CASSQGSPSVNTGELFF. The chain uses TRBV4-3 and TRBJ2-2; D possibly corresponds to TRBD2 (6 bases). CDR3 length: 17 amino acids. Germline V gene sequence: CDR1 LGHNA, CDR2 YSLEER.

V gene TRBV14 combines with J gene TRBJ2-3; no firm D call. The V gene's germline CDR1 is SGHDN and CDR2 FVKESK. The CDR3 spans 13 residues. V was trimmed by 4 bases and J by 7 bases, leaving 12 bases between them. The CDR3: CASSPLQTYTQYF. Written as DNA, the CDR3 is TGTGCCAGCAGCCCATTACAGACCTATACGCAGTATTTT.

This rearrangement joins TRBV11-1 to TRBJ2-3, with no clear D. The CDR3 is made up of 16 amino acids. The germline V gene has CDR1 SGHAT and CDR2 FQDESV (reference sequence). The V end was cut by 2 bases, the J end by 0 bases, with 12 bases between. The CDR3 reads CASSLLWTSSTDTQYF. The CDR3 nucleotides read TGTGCCAGCAGCTTACTGTGGACCTCTAGCACAGATACGCAGTATTTT.

This clonotype was recorded a few times. This chain links TRBV7-2 with TRBJ2-1; D may be TRBD1 (6 bases). V was cut by 5 bases and J by 1 base, with 12 bases left in between. The length of the CDR3 is 15 residues. Germline assignment: CDR1 SGHTA and CDR2 FQGNSA. CDR3 protein: CASSREGQSYNEQFF. DNA for the CDR3: TGTGCCAGCAGCCGAGAGGGACAATCCTACAATGAGCAGTTCTTC. The variable domain in full, with the rest retrieved from reference TRBV7-2 and TRBJ2-1, is GAGVSQSPSNKVTEKGKDVELRCDPISGHTALYWYRQSLGQGLEFLIYFQGNSAPDKSGLPSDRFSAERTGGSVSTLTIQRTQQEDSAVYLCASSREGQSYNEQFFGPGTRLTVL.

This clonotype has a handful of counts. This chain links TRBV6-1 with TRBJ2-2, with D possibly matching TRBD1 (6 bases). This CDR3 is built from 14 residues. The germline V and J ends were trimmed by 6 bases and 1 base, with 9 bases remaining between them. Per germline, CDR1 MNHNS and CDR2 SASEGT. The CDR3 protein is CASRSGQNTGELFF. As DNA, the CDR3 is TGTGCCAGCAGGTCGGGACAGAACACCGGGGAGCTGTTTTTT.